Listed below are T cell receptor beta chains from one sample, sequenced in a study of blood T cell repertoires in COVID-19. Sequencing used immunoSEQ multiplex PCR; TCRdb keeps in-frame clones, though not all of them. The sample contains around 60,000 clones, about 75% of which appear only once. Sequencing was done on a sample of peripheral blood. The receptors stem from a human donor in a cohort sampled during active COVID-19. Both conserved end residues are part of each CDR3. Size is stated for part of the rows, as once, few or many counts, or as a class when the clone is expanded.

v_gene: TRBV5-6; abundance: -; j_gene: TRBJ1-2; CDR3aa: CASSLTPRQGKEYGYTF
v_gene: TRBV7-2; abundance: -; j_gene: TRBJ2-7; CDR3aa: CASSLGWTGDHEQYF
v_gene: TRBV6-5; abundance: -; j_gene: TRBJ1-4; CDR3aa: CASSYSSLATNEKLFF
v_gene: TRBV5-6; abundance: -; j_gene: TRBJ2-1; CDR3aa: CASSREQTKNYEQFF
v_gene: TRBV27; abundance: -; j_gene: TRBJ2-2; CDR3aa: CASRLAGGNTGELFF
v_gene: TRBV12-3/TRBV12-4; abundance: -; j_gene: TRBJ2-7; CDR3aa: CASSLGPGYEQYF
v_gene: TRBV18; abundance: -; j_gene: TRBJ1-1; CDR3aa: CASSPQGVNTEAFF
v_gene: TRBV7-8; abundance: -; j_gene: TRBJ2-7; CDR3aa: CASSPPGVGDRATYEQYF
v_gene: TRBV3-1/TRBV3-2; abundance: -; j_gene: TRBJ2-1; CDR3aa: CASSPGLAGNVGEQFF
v_gene: TRBV19; abundance: -; j_gene: TRBJ2-2; CDR3aa: CASSGQRTGELFF
v_gene: TRBV4-3; abundance: -; j_gene: TRBJ1-2; CDR3aa: CASSPDRVNGYTF
v_gene: TRBV14; abundance: once; j_gene: TRBJ1-1; CDR3aa: CASSLGRARTEAFF
v_gene: TRBV27; abundance: -; j_gene: TRBJ2-2; CDR3aa: CASSAGGTGELFF
v_gene: TRBV19; abundance: -; j_gene: TRBJ2-1; CDR3aa: CASSTTIYNEQFF
v_gene: TRBV4-3; abundance: -; j_gene: TRBJ2-3; CDR3aa: CASSQDNTASGDTQYF
v_gene: TRBV4-1; abundance: -; j_gene: TRBJ1-1; CDR3aa: CASSQEPGNTEAFF
v_gene: TRBV7-2; abundance: few; j_gene: TRBJ2-5; CDR3aa: CASSLAGTSIQETQYF